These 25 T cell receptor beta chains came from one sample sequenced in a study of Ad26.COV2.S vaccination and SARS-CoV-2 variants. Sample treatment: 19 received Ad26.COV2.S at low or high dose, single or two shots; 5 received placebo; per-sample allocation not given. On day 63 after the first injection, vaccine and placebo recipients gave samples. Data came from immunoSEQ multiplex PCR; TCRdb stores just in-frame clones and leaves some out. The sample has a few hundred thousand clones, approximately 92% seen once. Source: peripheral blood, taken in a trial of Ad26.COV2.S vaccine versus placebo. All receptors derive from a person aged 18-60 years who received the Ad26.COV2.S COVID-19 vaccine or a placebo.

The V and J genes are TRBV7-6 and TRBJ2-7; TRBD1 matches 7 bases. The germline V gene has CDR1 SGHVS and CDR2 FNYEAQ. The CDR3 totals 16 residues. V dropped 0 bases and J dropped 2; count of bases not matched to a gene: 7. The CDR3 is CASSLAQGVSAYEQYF. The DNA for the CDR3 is TGTGCCAGCAGCTTAGCTCAGGGGGTCAGCGCCTACGAGCAGTACTTC.

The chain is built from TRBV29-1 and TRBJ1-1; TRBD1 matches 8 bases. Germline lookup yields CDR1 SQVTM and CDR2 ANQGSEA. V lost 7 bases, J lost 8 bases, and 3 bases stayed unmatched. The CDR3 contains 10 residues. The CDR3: CSGGTGEAFF. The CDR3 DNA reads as TGCAGCGGTGGGACAGGAGAAGCTTTCTTT.

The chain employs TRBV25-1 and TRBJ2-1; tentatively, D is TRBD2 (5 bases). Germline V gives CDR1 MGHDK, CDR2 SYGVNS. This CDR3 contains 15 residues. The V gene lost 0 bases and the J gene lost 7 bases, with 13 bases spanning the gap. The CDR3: CASSEYVFTGNEQFF. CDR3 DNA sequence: TGTGCCAGCAGTGAATATGTTTTCACGGGAAATGAGCAGTTCTTC.

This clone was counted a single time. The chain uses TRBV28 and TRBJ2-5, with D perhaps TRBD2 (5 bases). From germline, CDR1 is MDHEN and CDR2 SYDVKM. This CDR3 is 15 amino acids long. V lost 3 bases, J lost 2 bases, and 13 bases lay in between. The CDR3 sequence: CASSFGGRIQETQYF. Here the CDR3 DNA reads TGTGCCAGCAGTTTTGGAGGACGTATTCAAGAGACCCAGTACTTC.

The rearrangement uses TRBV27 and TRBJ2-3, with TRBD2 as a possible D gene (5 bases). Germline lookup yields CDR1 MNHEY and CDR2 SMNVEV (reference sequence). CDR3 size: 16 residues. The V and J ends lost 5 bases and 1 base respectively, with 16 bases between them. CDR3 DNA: TGTGCCAGCAGTCAAATCTTCGGGGAAGGCACAGATACGCAGTATTTT. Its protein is CASSQIFGEGTDTQYF.

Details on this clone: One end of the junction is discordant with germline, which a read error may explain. The CDR3 DNA reads TGTGCCAGCAGTATCGTCCGGGGACGAGAAAAATTCTTC. Protein sequence: CASSIVRGREKFF. V gene TRBV6-5 combines with J gene TRBJ2-7; D possibly matches TRBD1 or TRBD2 (5 bases each). This CDR3 contains 13 residues. Germline V lookup: CDR1 MNHEY, CDR2 SVGAGI.

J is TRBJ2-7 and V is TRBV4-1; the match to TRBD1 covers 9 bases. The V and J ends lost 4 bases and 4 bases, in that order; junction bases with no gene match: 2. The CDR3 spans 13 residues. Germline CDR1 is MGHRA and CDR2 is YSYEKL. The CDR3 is CASSRDREYEQYF. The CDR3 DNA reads TGCGCCAGCAGCCGGGACAGGGAGTACGAGCAGTACTTC.

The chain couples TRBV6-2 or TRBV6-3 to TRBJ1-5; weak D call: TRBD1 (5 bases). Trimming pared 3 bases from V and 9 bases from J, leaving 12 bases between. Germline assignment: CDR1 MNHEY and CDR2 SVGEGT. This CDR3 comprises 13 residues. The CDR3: CASSYGQGWPQHF. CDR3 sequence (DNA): TGTGCCAGCAGTTATGGGCAGGGATGGCCCCAGCATTTT.

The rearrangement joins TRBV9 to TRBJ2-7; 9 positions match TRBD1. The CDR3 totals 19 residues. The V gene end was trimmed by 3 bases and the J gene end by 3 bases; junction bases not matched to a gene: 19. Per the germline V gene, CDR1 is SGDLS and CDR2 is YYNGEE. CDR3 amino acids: CASSGGDRDPFEPFYEQYF. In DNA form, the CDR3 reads TGTGCCAGCAGCGGCGGGGACAGGGATCCCTTCGAACCCTTCTACGAGCAGTACTTC.

The CDR3 spells CASSQDRCPATNEKLFF. For the CDR3, the DNA is TGTGCCAGCAGCCAAGATCGGTGCCCTGCAACTAATGAAAAACTGTTTTTT. The V and J genes are TRBV3-1 (or the pseudogene TRBV3-2) and TRBJ1-4; D not certain. Trimming removed 0 bases at V and 0 bases at J, with 11 bases between. The CDR3 has 17 residues. Germline loops: CDR1 LGHDT, CDR2 YNNKEL (reference sequence).

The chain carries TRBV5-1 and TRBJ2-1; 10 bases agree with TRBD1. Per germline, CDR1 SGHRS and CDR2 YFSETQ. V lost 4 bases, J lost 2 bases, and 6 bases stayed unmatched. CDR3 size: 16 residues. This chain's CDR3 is CASSRTGGSPYNEQFF. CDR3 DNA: TGCGCCAGCAGCCGGACAGGGGGGTCCCCCTACAATGAGCAGTTCTTC. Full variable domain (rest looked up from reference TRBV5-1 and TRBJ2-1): KAGVTQTPRYLIKTRGQQVTLSCSPISGHRSVSWYQQTPGQGLQFLFEYFSETQRNKGNFPGRFSGRQFSNSRSEMNVSTLELGDSALYLCASSRTGGSPYNEQFFGPGTRLTVL.

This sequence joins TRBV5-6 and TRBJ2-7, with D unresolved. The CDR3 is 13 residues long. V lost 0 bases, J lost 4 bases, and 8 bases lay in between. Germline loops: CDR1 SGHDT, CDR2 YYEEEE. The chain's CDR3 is CASSLATLYEQYF. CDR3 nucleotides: TGTGCCAGCAGCTTGGCCACCTTATACGAGCAGTACTTC.

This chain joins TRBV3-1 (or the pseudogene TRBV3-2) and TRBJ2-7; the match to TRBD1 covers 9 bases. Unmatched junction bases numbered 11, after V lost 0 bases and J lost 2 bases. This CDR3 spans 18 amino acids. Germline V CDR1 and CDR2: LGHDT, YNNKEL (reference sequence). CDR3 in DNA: TGTGCCAGCAGCCAAGATTCGAGGACAGGGGTTGGAACCTACGAGCAGTACTTC. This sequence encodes CASSQDSRTGVGTYEQYF.

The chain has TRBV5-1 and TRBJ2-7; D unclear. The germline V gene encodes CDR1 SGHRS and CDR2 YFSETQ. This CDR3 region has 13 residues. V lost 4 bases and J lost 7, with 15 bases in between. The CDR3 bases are TGCGCCAGCAGCCCACGGTTAGAGAGTGAGCAGTACTTC. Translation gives CASSPRLESEQYF. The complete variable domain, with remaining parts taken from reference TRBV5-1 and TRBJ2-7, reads KAGVTQTPRYLIKTRGQQVTLSCSPISGHRSVSWYQQTPGQGLQFLFEYFSETQRNKGNFPGRFSGRQFSNSRSEMNVSTLELGDSALYLCASSPRLESEQYFGPGTRLTVT.

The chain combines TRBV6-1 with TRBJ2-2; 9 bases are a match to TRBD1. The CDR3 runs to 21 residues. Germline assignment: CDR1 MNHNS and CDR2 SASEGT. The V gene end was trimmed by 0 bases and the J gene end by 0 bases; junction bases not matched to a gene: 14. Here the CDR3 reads CASSEAPGQGLYITNTGELFF. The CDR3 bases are TGTGCCAGCAGTGAAGCCCCGGGACAGGGCTTGTACATAACGAACACCGGGGAGCTGTTTTTT.

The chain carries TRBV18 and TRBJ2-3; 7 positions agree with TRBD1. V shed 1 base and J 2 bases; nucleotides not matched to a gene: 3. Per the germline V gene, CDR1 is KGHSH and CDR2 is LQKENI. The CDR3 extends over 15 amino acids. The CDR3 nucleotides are TGTGCCAGCTCACCACTACAGGGGCTCACAGATACGCAGTATTTT. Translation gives CASSPLQGLTDTQYF.

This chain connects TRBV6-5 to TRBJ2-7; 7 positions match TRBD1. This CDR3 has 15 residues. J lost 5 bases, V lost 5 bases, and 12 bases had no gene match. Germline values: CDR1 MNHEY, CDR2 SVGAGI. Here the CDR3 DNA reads TGTGCCAGCAGTAACCAACTAGGGGGCTTAAACGAGCAGTACTTC. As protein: CASSNQLGGLNEQYF.

This chain's CDR3 is CASSLDISGIGNSNQPQHF. In DNA, the CDR3 is TGTGCCAGCAGCTTAGATATTTCAGGGATTGGGAATAGCAATCAGCCCCAGCATTTT. The chain links TRBV7-8 to TRBJ1-5; tentative D call: TRBD1 (5 bases). Trimming pared 1 base from V and 0 bases from J, leaving 19 bases between. In germline, CDR1 is SGHVS, CDR2 FQNEAQ. CDR3 length: 19 residues. The full variable domain, rest sourced from reference TRBV7-8 and TRBJ1-5, is GAGVSQSPRYKVAKRGQDVALRCDPISGHVSLFWYQQALGQGPEFLTYFQNEAQLDKSGLPSDRFFAERPEGSVSTLKIQRTQQEDSAVYLCASSLDISGIGNSNQPQHFGDGTRLSIL.

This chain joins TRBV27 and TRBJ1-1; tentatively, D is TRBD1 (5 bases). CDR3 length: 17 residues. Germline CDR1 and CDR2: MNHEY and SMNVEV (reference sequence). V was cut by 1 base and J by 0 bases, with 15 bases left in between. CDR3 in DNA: TGTGCCAGCAGTTTATTGGGTCCCACAGGAATGAACACTGAAGCTTTCTTT. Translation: CASSLLGPTGMNTEAFF.

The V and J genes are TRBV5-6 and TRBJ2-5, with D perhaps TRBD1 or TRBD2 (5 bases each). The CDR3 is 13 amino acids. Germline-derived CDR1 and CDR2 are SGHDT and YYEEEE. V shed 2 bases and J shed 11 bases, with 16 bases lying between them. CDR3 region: CASSFGAAPLQYF. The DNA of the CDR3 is TGTGCCAGCAGCTTCGGGGCAGCACCTTTGCAGTACTTC.

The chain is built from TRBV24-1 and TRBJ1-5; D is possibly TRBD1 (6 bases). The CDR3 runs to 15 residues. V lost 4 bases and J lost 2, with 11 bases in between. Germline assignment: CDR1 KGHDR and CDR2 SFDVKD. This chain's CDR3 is CATSDPTGGNQPQHF. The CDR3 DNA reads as TGTGCCACCAGTGACCCGACAGGTGGCAATCAGCCCCAGCATTTT.

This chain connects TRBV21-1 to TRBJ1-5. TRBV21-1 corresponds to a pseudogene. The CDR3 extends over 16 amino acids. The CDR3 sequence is CASSKVVHLQIGIQWF. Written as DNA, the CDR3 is TGTGCCAGCAGCAAAGTTGTGCACCTCCAGATCGGGATTCAGTGGTTT.

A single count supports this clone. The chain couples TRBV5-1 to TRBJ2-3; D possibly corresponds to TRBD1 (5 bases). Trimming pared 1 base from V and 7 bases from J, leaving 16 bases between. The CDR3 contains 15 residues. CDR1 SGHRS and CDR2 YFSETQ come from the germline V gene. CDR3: CASSLRGEVGNTQYF. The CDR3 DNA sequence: TGCGCCAGCAGCTTGAGGGGCGAGGTTGGTAATACGCAGTATTTT. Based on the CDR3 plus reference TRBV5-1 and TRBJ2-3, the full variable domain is KAGVTQTPRYLIKTRGQQVTLSCSPISGHRSVSWYQQTPGQGLQFLFEYFSETQRNKGNFPGRFSGRQFSNSRSEMNVSTLELGDSALYLCASSLRGEVGNTQYFGPGTRLTVL.

CDR3: CASNTEGNGYTF. The CDR3 region has the DNA TGTGCCAGCAATACAGAGGGAAATGGCTACACCTTC. The rearrangement uses TRBV6-6 and TRBJ1-2; no clear D gene. The V end lost 7 bases, the J end lost 6 bases, and 12 bases lay between the germline ends. This CDR3 contains 12 residues. CDR1 MNHNY and CDR2 SVGAGI come from the germline V gene (reference sequence).

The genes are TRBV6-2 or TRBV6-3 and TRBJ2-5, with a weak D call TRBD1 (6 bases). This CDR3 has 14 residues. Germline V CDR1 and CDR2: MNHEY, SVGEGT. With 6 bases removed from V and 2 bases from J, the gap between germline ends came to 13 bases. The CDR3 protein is CASSITGYQETQYF. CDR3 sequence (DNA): TGTGCCAGCAGCATAACAGGGTATCAAGAGACCCAGTACTTC.